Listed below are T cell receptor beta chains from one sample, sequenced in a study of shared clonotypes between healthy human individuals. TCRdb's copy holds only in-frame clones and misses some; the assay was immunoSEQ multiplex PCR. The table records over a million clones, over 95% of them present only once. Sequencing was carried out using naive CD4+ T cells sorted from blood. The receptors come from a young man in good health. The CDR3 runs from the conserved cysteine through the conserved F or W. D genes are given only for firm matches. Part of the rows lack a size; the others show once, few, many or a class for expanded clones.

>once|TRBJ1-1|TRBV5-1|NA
TGCGCCAGCAGCGACGGCCGTAACACTGAAGCTTTCTTT
CASSDGRNTEAFF
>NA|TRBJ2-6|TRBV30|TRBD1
TGTGCCCGGAAGGGGACAGGGGTCTCTGGGGCCAACGTCCTGACTTTC
CARKGTGVSGANVLTF
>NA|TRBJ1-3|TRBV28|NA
TGTGCCAGCAGTGCCCGAGGGAGCTCTGGAAACACCATATATTTT
CASSARGSSGNTIYF
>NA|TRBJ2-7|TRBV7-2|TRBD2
TGTGCCAGCAGCGAGGCGGGAGGAAGCTCCTACGAGCAGTACTTC
CASSEAGGSSYEQYF
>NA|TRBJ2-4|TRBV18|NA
TGTGCCAGCTCACCACTGACAGGACGAGCCAAAAACATTCAGTACTTC
CASSPLTGRAKNIQYF
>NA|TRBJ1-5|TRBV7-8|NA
TGTGCCAGCAGCTTAGGTTCACAAATTCCTAATCAGCCCCAGCATTTT
CASSLGSQIPNQPQHF
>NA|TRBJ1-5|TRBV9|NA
TGTGCCAGCAGCTCGACCCAGGGGTTTGATCAGCCCCAGCATTTT
CASSSTQGFDQPQHF
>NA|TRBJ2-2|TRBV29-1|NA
TGCAGCGCTGGCGCAGGAGTGGGAGGCACCGGGGAGCTGTTTTTT
CSAGAGVGGTGELFF
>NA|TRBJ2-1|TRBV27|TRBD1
TGTGCCAGCCCCCACGACAGGGTACCGTACAATGAGCAGTTCTTC
CASPHDRVPYNEQFF
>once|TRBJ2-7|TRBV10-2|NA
TGCGCCAGCAGAGAACCCGGGACCGGGGCGCAGTACTTC
CASREPGTGAQYF
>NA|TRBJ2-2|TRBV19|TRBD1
TGTGCCAGTAGTATAGGCATTAGGACAGGACACTACGAGCTGTTTTTT
CASSIGIRTGHYELFF
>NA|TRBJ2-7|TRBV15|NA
TGTGCCACCAGCAGAGGCTACACTGTCGGGGAGAACGAGCAGTACTTC
CATSRGYTVGENEQYF
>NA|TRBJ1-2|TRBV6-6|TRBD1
TGTGCCAGCTACAGGGGCTTAGGCTACACCTTC
CASYRGLGYTF
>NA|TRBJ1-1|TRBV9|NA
TGTGCCAGCAGCGGTGGAGGGACAAGGAACACTGAAGCTTTCTTT
CASSGGGTRNTEAFF
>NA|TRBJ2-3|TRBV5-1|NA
TGCGCCAGCAGCTCGGACATCCCGGGTGGAGATACGCAGTATTTT
CASSSDIPGGDTQYF
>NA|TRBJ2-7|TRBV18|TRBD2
TGTGCCAGCTCACCGACGGGACTAGCGGGAGGGCGCGAGCAGTACTTC
CASSPTGLAGGREQYF
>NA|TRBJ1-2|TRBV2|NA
TGTGCCAGCAGTGAACGGACTTATCCTAACTATGGCTACACCTTC
CASSERTYPNYGYTF
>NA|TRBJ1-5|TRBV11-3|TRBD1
TGTGCCGGGCCAACTGGGACAGGGCTCAGGCAGCCCCAGCATTTT
CAGPTGTGLRQPQHF
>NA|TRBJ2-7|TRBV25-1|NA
TGTGCCAGCAGTGAAAGAACCGGTAGCTCCTACGAGCAGTACTTC
CASSERTGSSYEQYF
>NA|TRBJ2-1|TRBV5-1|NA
TGCGCCAGCAGCTCCGTGGGCATGGGCTCCTACAATGAGCAGTTCTTC
CASSSVGMGSYNEQFF
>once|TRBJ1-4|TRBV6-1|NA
TGTGCCAGCAGTGAACCTGGACGGTGGAATGAAAAACTGTTTTTT
CASSEPGRWNEKLFF
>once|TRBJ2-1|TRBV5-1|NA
TGCGCCAGCAGCCCCAGCGTTCCTAGCGTGGGTGAGCAGTTCTTC
CASSPSVPSVGEQFF
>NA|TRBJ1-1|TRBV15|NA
TGTGCCACCAGCAGAGTTTCAGGGCTGGGGAACACTGAAGCTTTCTTT
CATSRVSGLGNTEAFF
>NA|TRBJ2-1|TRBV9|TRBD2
TGTGCCAGCAGCGTAGGGTTGACTAGCGGGAGGGATTGGGCAAACAATGAGCAGTTCTTC
CASSVGLTSGRDWANNEQFF
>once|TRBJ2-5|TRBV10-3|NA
TGTGCCACCATGGCCGGTCAAGAGACCCAGTACTTC
CATMAGQETQYF
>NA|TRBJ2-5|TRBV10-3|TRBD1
TGTGCCATCAGTGAGGGACAGGGTAATCGTGAGACCCAGTACTTC
CAISEGQGNRETQYF
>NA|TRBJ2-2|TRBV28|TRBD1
TGTGCCAGCAGTCGGACAGGGAGGAACACCGGGGAGCTGTTTTTT
CASSRTGRNTGELFF
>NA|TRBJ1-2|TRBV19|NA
TGTGCCAGTAGTATTCGATTGAGGACTGGGGGCTACACCTTC
CASSIRLRTGGYTF
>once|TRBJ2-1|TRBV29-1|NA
TGCAGCGTTGGGACAGTCCTTAGCGATGAGCAGTTCTTC
CSVGTVLSDEQFF
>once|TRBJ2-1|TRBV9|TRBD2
TGTGCCAGCAGCGTAGGATCGCAGGGACTAGCGGAGGTGTACAATGAGCAGTTCTTC
CASSVGSQGLAEVYNEQFF
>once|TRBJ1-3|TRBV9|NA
TGTGCCAGCAGCGTAGAGGGAGGAAACACCATATATTTT
CASSVEGGNTIYF
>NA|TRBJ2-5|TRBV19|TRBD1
TGTGCCAGTAGTATTATTCCGGGACAGGGCGTTCATGAGACCCAGTACTTC
CASSIIPGQGVHETQYF
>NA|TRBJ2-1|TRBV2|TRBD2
TGTGCCAGCACTAGCGGGAGAATCAATGAGCAGTTCTTC
CASTSGRINEQFF
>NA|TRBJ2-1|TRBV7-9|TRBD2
TGTGCCAGCAGCTCCGGCGGGCTAGCGGGGTCCTACAATGAGCAGTTCTTC
CASSSGGLAGSYNEQFF
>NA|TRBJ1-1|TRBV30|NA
TGTGCCTGGAGTGTACGCGGTCTCTACACTGAAGCTTTCTTT
CAWSVRGLYTEAFF
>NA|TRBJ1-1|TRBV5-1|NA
TGCGCCAGCAGCACGGGACTCGGCCCCACTGAAGCTTTCTTT
CASSTGLGPTEAFF
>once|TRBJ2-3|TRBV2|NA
TGTGCCAGCTCCCCAGAGACGCCGTTTAGCACAGATACGCAGTATTTT
CASSPETPFSTDTQYF
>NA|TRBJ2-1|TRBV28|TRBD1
TGTGCCAGCACCGGTTCGGGACAGGGGGCGCGCCGCAATGAGCAGTTCTTC
CASTGSGQGARRNEQFF
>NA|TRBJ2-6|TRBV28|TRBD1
TGTGCCAGCAGTTTGATACAGGGGGCCTCTGGGGCCAACGTCCTGACTTTC
CASSLIQGASGANVLTF
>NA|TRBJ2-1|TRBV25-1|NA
TGTGCCACCTCTGAGTCGGGCTCCTACAATGAGCAGTTCTTC
CATSESGSYNEQFF
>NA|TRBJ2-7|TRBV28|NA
TGTGCCAGCAGTTTACAGGGGGGGCCCCCCTACGAGCAGTACTTC
CASSLQGGPPYEQYF
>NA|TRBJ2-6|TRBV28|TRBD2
TGTGCCAGCATGAGGGCGGGAGCTTCTGGGGCCAACGTCCTGACTTTC
CASMRAGASGANVLTF
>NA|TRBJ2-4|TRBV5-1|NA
TGCGCCAGCAGCTTGAGCCATGACTTAGCCAAAAACATTCAGTACTTC
CASSLSHDLAKNIQYF
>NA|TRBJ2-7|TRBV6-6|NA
TGTGCCAGCAGTTACTCGAGAGGTGACAACTACGAGCAGTACTTC
CASSYSRGDNYEQYF
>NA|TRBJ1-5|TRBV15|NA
TGTGCCACCAGCAGGGACGGTAATCAGCCCCAGCATTTT
CATSRDGNQPQHF
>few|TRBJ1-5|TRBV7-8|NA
TGTGCCAGCAGCTTAGCGATCGTTCAGCACAATCAGCCCCAGCATTTT
CASSLAIVQHNQPQHF